A single sample gave rise to the 22 T cell receptor beta chains below, sequenced in a study of OX40 agonist ivuxolimab in advanced cancers. Using immunoSEQ multiplex PCR, the repertoire was profiled, and TCRdb retains in-frame clones only, with some absent. Of roughly 50,000 clones listed, just under 85% are singletons. Sequencing was performed on CD4+ or CD8+ T cells sorted from blood, taken in a trial of the OX40 agonist ivuxolimab. The receptors were gathered from an adult with an advanced solid tumor such as melanoma, head and neck, liver or kidney cancer.

This clone was seen once. V usage is TRBV7-8 and J usage is TRBJ2-5; 8 positions match TRBD2. Trimming at V came to 1 base and at J to 1 base, leaving 2 bases not matched to a gene. Per the germline V gene, CDR1 is SGHVS and CDR2 is FQNEAQ. The CDR3 spans 15 residues. CDR3 protein: CASSLGLASQETQYF. In nucleotides, the CDR3 is TGTGCCAGCAGCTTAGGACTAGCGAGCCAAGAGACCCAGTACTTC.

The V gene is TRBV12-5, the J gene TRBJ2-2, with no clear D. The CDR3 loop spans 17 amino acids. V was cut by 7 bases and J by 0 bases, with 18 bases left in between. Germline-derived CDR1 and CDR2 are LGHNT and FRNRAP. The CDR3 sequence: CASAFTDGDANTGELFF. CDR3 DNA sequence: TGTGCTAGTGCCTTTACGGATGGTGATGCGAACACCGGGGAGCTGTTTTTT.

The chain is built from TRBV2 and TRBJ1-2; 7 nucleotides match TRBD1. V trimming: 11 bases; J trimming: 7 bases; junction bases outside the gene matches: 7. Germline assignment: CDR1 SNHLY and CDR2 FYNNEI. The CDR3 covers 11 residues. The CDR3, as DNA: TGTGCCCAGGGACAGACTGCTGGCTACACCTTC. This codes for CAQGQTAGYTF. Complete variable domain (other parts from reference TRBV2 and TRBJ1-2): EPEVTQTPSHQVTQMGQEVILRCVPISNHLYFYWYRQILGQKVEFLVSFYNNEISEKSEIFDDQFSVERPDGSNFTLKIRSTKLEDSAMYFCAQGQTAGYTFGSGTRLTVV.

The rearrangement joins TRBV11-2 to TRBJ2-2; TRBD2 matches at 7 bases. V lost 6 bases to trimming and J lost 2 bases; unmatched junction nucleotides: 6. Germline CDR1 is SGHAT and CDR2 is FQNNGV. CDR3 length equals 15 residues. Written as DNA, the CDR3 is TGTGCCAGCAGAAGGAGCGGGGCAAACACCGGGGAGCTGTTTTTT. It translates to CASRRSGANTGELFF.

The V gene is TRBV2, the J gene TRBJ2-2; TRBD1 aligns across 9 bases. Germline CDR1 and CDR2: SNHLY and FYNNEI. Trimming cost V 7 bases and J 5 bases; bases outside gene matches: 5. The CDR3 is 14 residues long. In nucleotides, the CDR3 is TGTGCCAGCAATCGGGACAGGGTGACCGGGGAGCTGTTTTTT. Its protein product is CASNRDRVTGELFF. Combining the CDR3 with reference TRBV2 and TRBJ2-2 gives the whole variable domain EPEVTQTPSHQVTQMGQEVILRCVPISNHLYFYWYRQILGQKVEFLVSFYNNEISEKSEIFDDQFSVERPDGSNFTLKIRSTKLEDSAMYFCASNRDRVTGELFFGEGSRLTVL.

This clone has only a few counts. This rearrangement joins TRBV10-3 to TRBJ2-3, with D possibly TRBD1 on 6 matching bases. Trimming took 9 bases from V and 4 from J, leaving 20 bases between them. There are 15 residues in the CDR3. The germline V gene encodes CDR1 ENHRY and CDR2 SYGVKD. The CDR3 coding sequence is TGTGCCATGGGGGATCCGGGACAAGTCGCAGATACGCAGTATTTT. It yields the protein CAMGDPGQVADTQYF.

Only a few counts were recorded for this clone. The DNA of the CDR3 is TGTGCCAGCAGCAAAGGTATGGGTAGAAGCAGAGCCAAAAACATTCAGTACTTC. Residues: CASSKGMGRSRAKNIQYF. V gene TRBV21-1 combines with J gene TRBJ2-4. TRBV21-1 is a pseudogene. The CDR3 length is 18 residues.

This chain links TRBV4-3 with TRBJ1-1; D uncertain. Germline CDR1 is LGHNA and CDR2 is YSLEER. This CDR3 contains 13 residues. Trimming shortened V by 0 bases and J by 5 bases, and 7 bases separated the two germline ends. CDR3: CASSQDYRTEAFF. The CDR3 DNA reads TGCGCCAGCAGCCAAGATTATAGGACTGAAGCTTTCTTT.

This rearrangement joins TRBV10-3 to TRBJ2-1, with D perhaps TRBD2 (6 bases). Trimming left V 4 bases short and J 8 bases short, with 15 bases between. Germline lookup yields CDR1 ENHRY and CDR2 SYGVKD. This CDR3 contains 14 residues. The CDR3 sequence is CAISGGEDLDEQFF. CDR3 sequence (DNA): TGTGCCATCAGTGGAGGGGAGGATCTCGATGAGCAGTTCTTC.

The chain couples TRBV27 to TRBJ2-7; 9 bases map to TRBD2. With V trimmed by 4 bases and J by 2 bases, 9 bases remained unmatched. The germline V gene has CDR1 MNHEY and CDR2 SMNVEV (reference sequence). This CDR3 comprises 16 residues. The CDR3 region has the DNA TGTGCCAGCAGTTCCGGGACTAGCCGTACCCCCTACGAGCAGTACTTC. It codes for CASSSGTSRTPYEQYF.

CDR3 DNA sequence: TGCGCCAGCGCGGTCGGTTTCACAGATACGCAGTATTTT. As protein: CASAVGFTDTQYF. The chain carries TRBV5-1 and TRBJ2-3; D is unclear. CDR3 length: 13 residues. With 7 bases removed from V and 2 bases from J, the gap between germline ends came to 11 bases. The germline V gene has CDR1 SGHRS and CDR2 YFSETQ.

V is TRBV19 and J is TRBJ1-2, with unresolved D. Germline loops: CDR1 LNHDA, CDR2 SQIVND (reference sequence). The CDR3 has 12 residues. V was clipped by 4 bases and J by 6 bases, with 9 bases between them. Written as DNA, the CDR3 is TGTGCCAGTAGTAGGACCGCTAATGGCTACACCTTC. As protein: CASSRTANGYTF.

This chain links TRBV6-5 with TRBJ2-2; 7 bases line up with TRBD1. The CDR3 is 15 residues long. V lost 6 bases and J lost 5; bases outside the gene matches: 9. Germline assignment: CDR1 MNHEY and CDR2 SVGAGI. The CDR3 is CASRLSPGGTGELFF. CDR3 DNA: TGTGCCAGCAGACTATCCCCAGGGGGAACCGGGGAGCTGTTTTTT.

This chain links TRBV28 with TRBJ2-1; a weak D match, TRBD2 (5 bases). Germline V gene sequence: CDR1 MDHEN, CDR2 SYDVKM. This CDR3 is built from 15 residues. V was clipped by 5 bases and J by 7 bases, with 18 bases between them. CDR3 in DNA: TGTGCCAGCAGTACACTCGGAGGCGGTAGGAATGAGCAGTTCTTC. Its translation is CASSTLGGGRNEQFF.

The genes are TRBV18 and TRBJ1-1, with a possible D match to TRBD1 (6 bases). The CDR3 is 16 amino acids. In germline, CDR1 is KGHSH, CDR2 LQKENI. V lost 6 bases and J lost 1, with 18 bases in between. CDR3 nucleotides: TGTGCCAGCTCCTTCTCCGGGGGACACGAGAACACTGAAGCTTTCTTT. Amino acids: CASSFSGGHENTEAFF.

This clone was observed once. The rearrangement links TRBV7-8 to TRBJ2-2; 7 nucleotides line up with TRBD2. The CDR3 runs 18 residues. The trim removed 4 bases at V and 1 base at J, leaving 12 bases unmatched. Germline-derived CDR1 and CDR2 are SGHVS and FQNEAQ. Here the CDR3 DNA reads TGTGCCAGCAGCTCGGATCGGGGGAGGGGAGGGAACACCGGGGAGCTGTTTTTT. It yields the protein CASSSDRGRGGNTGELFF.

The chain joins TRBV4-3 to TRBJ2-7; 8 bases are a match to TRBD2. This CDR3 has 15 residues. J gave up 3 bases and V 1 base, and 5 bases lay outside the gene matches. The germline gives CDR1 LGHNA, CDR2 YSLEER. The CDR3 is CASSQGAGGSYEQYF. The CDR3 nucleotides are TGCGCCAGCAGCCAAGGGGCGGGAGGCAGCTACGAGCAGTACTTC.

The V gene is TRBV5-1, the J gene TRBJ2-7, with unresolved D. CDR1 SGHRS and CDR2 YFSETQ come from the germline V gene. This CDR3 is 14 amino acids long. V was trimmed by 4 bases and J by 4 bases, leaving 15 bases between them. The CDR3 nucleotides read TGCGCCAGCAGCGAGAAGTCGGTAACTTACGAGCAGTACTTC. It translates to CASSEKSVTYEQYF.

V usage is TRBV7-9 and J usage is TRBJ2-7; D ambiguous. Deletions cut 7 bases from V and 0 bases from J, with 7 bases between. CDR1 is SEHNR, CDR2 FQNEAQ, per germline (reference sequence). The CDR3 has 12 amino acids. CDR3 amino acids: CASNRLSYEQYF. For the CDR3, the DNA is TGTGCCAGCAACAGACTCTCCTACGAGCAGTACTTC.

CDR3: CASTSYTDQAGGGGEQYF. CDR3 DNA: TGTGCCAGCACCTCATATACGGACCAAGCGGGAGGAGGAGGCGAGCAGTACTTC. This rearrangement joins TRBV27 to TRBJ2-7; 9 bases agree with TRBD2. The CDR3 sequence is 18 residues long. CDR1 and CDR2 (germline): MNHEY, SMNVEV (reference sequence). After removal of 7 bases from V and 6 bases from J, the junction contained 22 bases not matched to a gene.

The V and J genes are TRBV7-2 and TRBJ1-3; D uncertain. The ends were cut back, 6 bases at V and 4 bases at J, with 13 bases in the middle. The germline gives CDR1 SGHTA, CDR2 FQGNSA. The CDR3 has 14 residues. The CDR3 reads CASSYEAPGNTIYF. CDR3 nucleotide sequence: TGTGCCAGCAGTTACGAAGCTCCCGGAAACACCATATATTTT.

The rearrangement joins TRBV6-5 to TRBJ2-7; 7 bases are shared with TRBD1. Germline loops: CDR1 MNHEY, CDR2 SVGAGI. With 11 bases clipped from V and 3 bases from J, the junction kept 7 bases outside the gene matches. The CDR3 is 12 residues long. The chain's CDR3 is CACRGQYYEQYF. CDR3 bases: TGTGCCTGTAGGGGACAGTACTACGAGCAGTACTTC.